Listed below are T cell receptor beta chains from one sample, sequenced in a study of blood T cell repertoires in COVID-19. TCRdb keeps only in-frame clones here, not all; method: immunoSEQ multiplex PCR. This sample has 300,000 to 400,000 clones; approximately 89% occur once, and the top ten carry about 2%. Source material: peripheral blood. Every receptor here comes from a woman aged 60 to 75 with COVID-19, enrolled during active disease. Both conserved end residues are part of each CDR3. D genes are given only for firm matches. A clone size is listed for some rows: how often the clone was seen (once, few, many), or a class if it is expanded.

clone_size | j_call | d_call | v_call | cdr3_nt | cdr3_aa
- | TRBJ2-3 | - | TRBV5-6 | TGTGCCAGCAGCAGCACTACCACAGATACGCAGTATTTT | CASSSTTTDTQYF
- | TRBJ1-4 | - | TRBV28 | TGTGCCAGCATCCGAGGCGGGGATGAAAAACTGTTTTTT | CASIRGGDEKLFF
- | TRBJ2-7 | - | TRBV12-2 | TGTGCAAGTCGCGCCGGCTACGAGCAGTACTTC | CASRAGYEQYF
- | TRBJ1-2 | - | TRBV28 | TGTGCCAGCAGTCCAGGTTTCTATGGCTACACCTTC | CASSPGFYGYTF
once | TRBJ1-2 | - | TRBV7-9 | TGTGCCAGCAGCTTAGCAGGGGACTATGGCTACACCTTC | CASSLAGDYGYTF
- | TRBJ2-5 | TRBD2 | TRBV5-1 | TGCGCCAGCAGCTTGGAGCGGGGGAGAGAGACCCAGTACTTC | CASSLERGRETQYF
- | TRBJ1-1 | - | TRBV18 | TGTGCCAGCTCACCAGACAAGAACACTGAAGCTTTCTTT | CASSPDKNTEAFF
- | TRBJ1-1 | - | TRBV5-4 | TGTGCCAGCAGCTTGCGGGGCCGGACCGGGGGTTTCTTT | CASSLRGRTGGFF
- | TRBJ1-2 | TRBD1 | TRBV6-2/TRBV6-3 | TGTGCCAGCAGTACGTCCCGACAGGGTCACGGCTACACCTTC | CASSTSRQGHGYTF
- | TRBJ2-7 | TRBD1 | TRBV5-1 | TGCGCCAGCAGCTTGGGGACAGGGGTATACGAGCAGTACTTC | CASSLGTGVYEQYF
- | TRBJ2-3 | - | TRBV3-1/TRBV3-2 | TGTGCCAGCAGCCTCCATTCGTTAACGGGGGTCACAGATACGCAGTATTTT | CASSLHSLTGVTDTQYF
once | TRBJ2-1 | TRBD2 | TRBV3-1/TRBV3-2 | TGTGCCAGCAGCCAAGATTTCAGTGCGGGGGGTAACAATGAGCAGTTCTTC | CASSQDFSAGGNNEQFF
- | TRBJ2-7 | - | TRBV11-2 | TGTGCCAGCAGCTTAGGGGCTTACGAGCAGTACTTC | CASSLGAYEQYF
- | TRBJ1-1 | - | TRBV27 | TGTGCCAGCAGTCCCCGGGTCTCGATTAACACTGAAGCTTTCTTT | CASSPRVSINTEAFF
- | TRBJ1-1 | - | TRBV14 | TGTGCCAGCAGCCAAAAACGGGACAAGCTCACTGAAGCTTTCTTT | CASSQKRDKLTEAFF
- | TRBJ1-1 | - | TRBV30 | TGTGCCGCCCAATGGGGGGCTGAAGCTTTCTTT | CAAQWGAEAFF
- | TRBJ2-5 | - | TRBV11-2 | TGTGCCAGCAGGCCGGGGAAACAAGAGACCCAGTACTTC | CASRPGKQETQYF
- | TRBJ1-5 | - | TRBV2 | TGTGCCAGCAGCCCGGACAGTAGCAATCAGCCCCAGCATTTT | CASSPDSSNQPQHF
- | TRBJ1-3 | TRBD1 | TRBV15 | TGTGCCACCAGCGGACGGGACAGTCTCTCTGGAAACACCATATATTTT | CATSGRDSLSGNTIYF
- | TRBJ2-2 | TRBD1 | TRBV5-6 | TGTGCCAGCACCACACAGGGGGCGCGATTTACCGGGGAGCTGTTTTTT | CASTTQGARFTGELFF
- | TRBJ1-6 | TRBD1 | TRBV7-3 | TGTGCCAGCAGCGACCGGGACAGGGGGAATTCACCCCTCCACTTT | CASSDRDRGNSPLHF
- | TRBJ2-5 | - | TRBV18 | TGTGCCAGCTCACCAAGGGAGAAAACGTACCAAGAGACCCAGTACTTC | CASSPREKTYQETQYF
- | TRBJ1-2 | - | TRBV4-2 | TGTGCCAGCAGCCAAGGTACTAGGGGCTACACCTTC | CASSQGTRGYTF
- | TRBJ1-1 | - | TRBV2 | TGTGCCAGCAGTGCCCAGGGAGGGGACACTGAAGCTTTCTTT | CASSAQGGDTEAFF
- | TRBJ2-1 | TRBD1 | TRBV10-1 | TGCGCCAGCAGTGGTAAATTGGGACAGGGTAATGAGCAGTTCTTC | CASSGKLGQGNEQFF
- | TRBJ2-5 | - | TRBV13 | TGTGCCAGCAGCGCTCAGGATCTACCCGAGACCCAGTACTTC | CASSAQDLPETQYF
- | TRBJ2-5 | - | TRBV5-1 | TGCGCCAGCAGCTCGGTACAGGGTGAGGGGGTAGAGACCCAGTACTTC | CASSSVQGEGVETQYF
- | TRBJ1-4 | - | TRBV3-1/TRBV3-2 | TGTGCCAGCAGCCAAGGACACCTTAATGAAAAACTGTTTTTT | CASSQGHLNEKLFF
- | TRBJ1-5 | - | TRBV5-5 | TGTGCCAGCAGCTTGGAAGGGGGTGGACAGCCCCAGCATTTT | CASSLEGGGQPQHF
once | TRBJ2-7 | TRBD1 | TRBV6-5 | TGTGCCAGCAGAGACAGGGGACGGGACGAGCAGTACTTC | CASRDRGRDEQYF
- | TRBJ2-5 | TRBD2 | TRBV19 | TGTGCCAGTAGTATCAGTGGCATCTCGGGGGGAGAGACCCAGTACTTC | CASSISGISGGETQYF
- | TRBJ1-2 | - | TRBV5-6 | TGTGCCAGCAGCCGAGACAGAGCTAACTATGGCTACACCTTC | CASSRDRANYGYTF
- | TRBJ1-5 | - | TRBV6-2/TRBV6-3 | TGTGCCAGCAGTTACGTTAATAGCAATCAGCCCCAGCATTTT | CASSYVNSNQPQHF
- | TRBJ1-1 | - | TRBV25-1 | TGTGCCAGCAGACCGGGACAAAAGGGAGTCATGAACACTGAAGCTTTCTTT | CASRPGQKGVMNTEAFF
- | TRBJ1-2 | TRBD1 | TRBV19 | TGTGCCAGTAAACAGGGAGACAGGGTGTATGGCTACACCTTC | CASKQGDRVYGYTF
- | TRBJ1-4 | - | TRBV28 | TGTGCCAGCAGTTTAACCAGAGAAAAACTGTTTTTT | CASSLTREKLFF
- | TRBJ1-2 | - | TRBV14 | TGTGCCAGCAGCCAAGAGAACAGGATCTATGGCTACACCTTC | CASSQENRIYGYTF
- | TRBJ1-5 | TRBD1 | TRBV5-1 | TGCGCCAGCAGCTGGGGACAGGATCAGCCCCAGCATTTT | CASSWGQDQPQHF
- | TRBJ2-5 | - | TRBV18 | TGTGCCAGCTCACCACGAGAGCTCCAAGAGACCCAGTACTTC | CASSPRELQETQYF
- | TRBJ2-3 | - | TRBV13 | TGTGCCAGCAGCCCCCTCGAAGGAGATTCCCCAGATACGCAGTATTTT | CASSPLEGDSPDTQYF
once | TRBJ2-1 | TRBD1 | TRBV9 | TGTGCCAGCAGCGTAGTTGGGACAGGGCTAAATGAGCAGTTCTTC | CASSVVGTGLNEQFF
- | TRBJ2-7 | - | TRBV5-1 | TGCGCCAGCAGCCAGTCCCGCTTAAGCTCCTACGAGCAGTACTTC | CASSQSRLSSYEQYF
- | TRBJ2-5 | - | TRBV6-5 | TGTGCCAGCAGTTATTCCACAGGGTCGGGGGAGACCCAGTACTTC | CASSYSTGSGETQYF
- | TRBJ2-2 | TRBD1 | TRBV2 | TGTGCCAGCATGAAACAGGGGGCAAACACCGGGGAGCTGTTTTTT | CASMKQGANTGELFF
- | TRBJ1-2 | - | TRBV19 | TGTGCCAGTACTCCACAGGGTCCCACAAGTGGCTACACCTTC | CASTPQGPTSGYTF
- | TRBJ1-1 | - | TRBV27 | TGTGCCAGCAGTCCTTTACGGGGGGGCGCCACTGAAGCTTTCTTT | CASSPLRGGATEAFF
- | TRBJ2-2 | TRBD2 | TRBV5-1 | TGCGCCAGCAGCTTGGTACCCCTAGCGGGGGGTAACACCGGGGAGCTGTTTTTT | CASSLVPLAGGNTGELFF
- | TRBJ2-7 | TRBD1 | TRBV5-1 | TGCGCCAGCAGCTTGCTGGGGACAGGGAGAAACGAGCAGTACTTC | CASSLLGTGRNEQYF
- | TRBJ2-1 | TRBD2 | TRBV19 | TGTGCCAGCTGGACTAGCGGGGGGCAGAATGAGCAGTTCTTC | CASWTSGGQNEQFF
- | TRBJ1-5 | - | TRBV6-2/TRBV6-3 | TGTGCCAGCAGTTACTCAGGGACAAAGGGGTGGCCCCAGCATTTT | CASSYSGTKGWPQHF